What follows are 7 T cell receptor beta chains derived from one specimen sequenced in a study of T-cell reconstitution after alpha-beta-depleted transplantation in children. As it was prepared, the TCRbeta library received unique molecular identifiers. TCRdb independently ran MiXCR on the PCR reads; one entry per CDR3 protein. The repertoire holds a few hundred thousand distinct CDR3 sequences, with more than 20% as singletons. This material consisted of PBMCs, taken before TCRalphabeta/CD19-depleted stem cell transplant. The receptors come from a girl under 10 years old with Fanconi anemia, due to receive a stem cell transplant.

Written as DNA, the CDR3 is TGCAGTGCCACAATTGAGGCGGGGGTTGAGACCCAGTACTTC. This translates into CSATIEAGVETQYF. This chain joins TRBV20-1 and TRBJ2-5; TRBD2 matches at 7 bases. Germline CDR1 is DFQATT and CDR2 is SNEGSKA (reference sequence). CDR3 length: 14 residues. With V trimmed by 6 bases and J by 5 bases, 12 bases remained unmatched.

This clonotype was recorded many times. The chain links TRBV29-1 to TRBJ2-5, with 9 bases aligning to TRBD1. There are 13 residues in the CDR3. V shed 8 bases, J shed 0 bases, and the junction held 4 bases outside the gene matches. From germline, CDR1 is SQVTM and CDR2 ANQGSEA. The CDR3 reads CSLGTGNQETQYF. CDR3 nucleotide sequence: TGCAGCCTCGGGACAGGGAACCAAGAGACCCAGTACTTC.

In this sample, this clonotype turned up once. The chain is built from TRBV7-8 and TRBJ2-7; a possible D gene is TRBD2 (6 bases). The CDR3 length is 15 residues. Germline assignment: CDR1 SGHVS and CDR2 FQNEAQ. V lost 1 base and J 2 bases, leaving 12 bases between the germline ends. CDR3 protein: CASSLELAFAYEQYF. The CDR3 region has the DNA TGTGCCAGCAGCTTAGAGCTAGCGTTTGCCTACGAGCAGTACTTC.

The chain uses TRBV12-3 or TRBV12-4 and TRBJ2-2, with TRBD2 identical over 13 bases. The CDR3 totals 18 residues. J gave up 6 bases and V 6 bases, and 13 bases lay outside the gene matches. The CDR3 nucleotides read TGTGCCAGCAGAGAAGACCTAACTAGCGGGGGGGCTCCCGGGGAGCTGTTTTTT. Translating it yields CASREDLTSGGAPGELFF.

This CDR3 is CASSHPVGGYEQYF. The CDR3 DNA is TGTGCCAGCAGCCATCCCGTAGGGGGCTACGAGCAGTACTTC. The chain combines TRBV7-8 with TRBJ2-7; D might be TRBD1 (6 bases). CDR1 and CDR2 from the germline V gene are SGHVS and FQNEAQ. Trimming pared 5 bases from V and 3 bases from J, leaving 14 bases between. This CDR3 is 14 amino acids long.

This clonotype was recorded many times. The chain carries TRBV7-9 and TRBJ2-5, with D possibly matching TRBD1 (5 bases). The CDR3 spans 11 residues. CDR1 and CDR2 (germline): SEHNR, FQNEAQ (reference sequence). Trimming took off 4 bases at V and 5 bases at J, with 5 bases between the two ends. The CDR3 region is CASSSGETQYF. The CDR3 bases are TGTGCCAGCAGCTCAGGGGAGACCCAGTACTTC.

The table lists this clonotype with many counts. The V gene is TRBV5-1, the J gene TRBJ1-3; 7 nucleotides agree with TRBD1. V shed 4 bases, J shed 2 bases, and the junction held 3 bases outside the gene matches. CDR3 length: 14 residues. CDR1 is SGHRS, CDR2 YFSETQ, per germline. In DNA form, the CDR3 reads TGCGCCAGCAGCCGAGACAGGGCTGGAAACACCATATATTTT. Amino acid sequence: CASSRDRAGNTIYF.